The 26 T cell receptor beta chains listed next were all sequenced from one sample in a study of identifying expanded T cells in peripheral blood. The table came from immunoSEQ multiplex PCR; TCRdb's copy has only in-frame clones and leaves some out. The sample contains 70,000 to 95,000 clones, approximately 91% of which appear only once. Sequencing was carried out using blood. Every receptor here comes from a person aged 18 to 70 in good health.

The chain is built from TRBV18 and TRBJ1-1; tentatively, D is TRBD1 (5 bases). CDR3 length: 13 amino acids. V shed 5 bases and J shed 3 bases, with 10 bases lying between them. Germline V lookup: CDR1 KGHSH, CDR2 LQKENI. The CDR3 nucleotides are TGTGCCAGCTCAAAGGGGTGGGACACTGAAGCTTTCTTT. Its translation is CASSKGWDTEAFF.

A single count supports this clone. The rearrangement joins TRBV5-5 to TRBJ2-1, with 11 positions matching TRBD1. The CDR3 extends over 15 amino acids. Germline V gene data show CDR1 as SGHKS and CDR2 as YYEKEE (reference sequence). The trim removed 4 bases at V and 5 bases at J, leaving 5 bases unmatched. The CDR3 here is CASSRTGGAHNEQFF. CDR3 bases: TGTGCCAGCAGCCGGACAGGGGGCGCTCACAATGAGCAGTTCTTC.

The rearrangement links TRBV14 to TRBJ2-7; 7 bases map to TRBD1. The CDR3 sequence is 14 residues long. Germline V gene lookup returns CDR1 SGHDN and CDR2 FVKESK. Trimming took 2 bases from V and 4 from J; bases not matched to a gene: 5. CDR3 DNA: TGTGCCAGCAGCCAACCGGACAGGAGGTACGAGCAGTACTTC. Encoded protein: CASSQPDRRYEQYF.

The genes are TRBV5-6 and TRBJ2-7; no reliable D call. V was trimmed by 6 bases and J by 2 bases, leaving 6 bases between them. Germline CDR1 is SGHDT and CDR2 is YYEEEE. The CDR3 is 11 residues long. Here the CDR3 reads CASTGPYEQYF. The DNA of the CDR3 is TGTGCCAGCACCGGACCCTACGAGCAGTACTTC.

The rearrangement uses TRBV7-6 and TRBJ2-1, with TRBD2 matching over 13 bases. The CDR3 runs to 15 residues. Germline V gene data show CDR1 as SGHVS and CDR2 as FNYEAQ. The junction had 5 bases not matched to a gene; V was cut back by 5 bases and J by 7 bases. The CDR3 sequence is CASSRTSGSLNEQFF. In DNA, the CDR3 is TGTGCCAGCAGCCGGACTAGCGGGAGTTTAAATGAGCAGTTCTTC.

J is TRBJ1-5 and V is TRBV7-2, with 9 nucleotides matching TRBD1. CDR3 length: 19 amino acids. Germline assignment: CDR1 SGHTA and CDR2 FQGNSA. V trimming: 4 bases; J trimming: 6 bases; junction bases outside the gene matches: 19. CDR3 protein: CASSSGYRGRLAPSQPQHF. The CDR3 DNA follows: TGTGCCAGCAGCTCAGGCTACAGGGGGCGCCTGGCCCCGAGTCAGCCCCAGCATTTT.

J is TRBJ2-7 and V is TRBV2; D gene ambiguous. Germline lookup yields CDR1 SNHLY and CDR2 FYNNEI. The CDR3 length is 15 residues. Trimming pared 6 bases from V and 2 bases from J, leaving 17 bases between. The DNA for the CDR3 is TGTGCCAGCAGCCGACTCGGGCGGAGTACCTACGAGCAGTACTTC. It codes for CASSRLGRSTYEQYF. Full variable domain (rest looked up from reference TRBV2 and TRBJ2-7): EPEVTQTPSHQVTQMGQEVILRCVPISNHLYFYWYRQILGQKVEFLVSFYNNEISEKSEIFDDQFSVERPDGSNFTLKIRSTKLEDSAMYFCASSRLGRSTYEQYFGPGTRLTVT.

This clone was observed a handful of times. This chain joins TRBV6-5 and TRBJ1-6; no reliable D call. Germline V gene data show CDR1 as MNHEY and CDR2 as SVGAGI. Deletions cut 0 bases from V and 5 bases from J, with 8 bases between. There are 15 residues in the CDR3. CDR3: CASSYSDGDNSPLHF. CDR3 in DNA: TGTGCCAGCAGTTACTCCGACGGAGATAATTCACCCCTCCACTTT.

The J gene is TRBJ2-2, the V gene TRBV4-1; D may be TRBD2 (5 bases). In germline, CDR1 is MGHRA, CDR2 YSYEKL. CDR3 length: 13 amino acids. The germline V and J ends were trimmed by 9 bases and 4 bases, with 12 bases remaining between them. The CDR3 is CASGEIFTGELFF. As DNA, the CDR3 is TGCGCCAGTGGGGAGATCTTCACCGGGGAGCTGTTTTTT.

The V call is TRBV7-9, the J call TRBJ2-7; TRBD1 matches 10 bases. J lost 1 base, V lost 4 bases, and 10 bases had no gene match. This CDR3 has 17 amino acids. CDR1 and CDR2 from the germline V gene are SEHNR and FQNEAQ (reference sequence). CDR3 bases: TGTGCCAGCAGCTCCTTCGGGGACAGGGGACCATCCTACGAGCAGTACTTC. This encodes CASSSFGDRGPSYEQYF.

The chain links TRBV6-1 to TRBJ2-7; TRBD2 matches at 8 bases. With V trimmed by 7 bases and J by 7 bases, 12 bases remained unmatched. Germline CDR1 reads MNHNS; CDR2 reads SASEGT. The CDR3 has 14 residues. The CDR3 sequence: CASKLSGDRYEQYF. The CDR3, as DNA: TGTGCCAGCAAGCTTAGCGGGGACCGCTATGAGCAGTACTTC.

Only one count was recorded for this clone. The rearrangement joins TRBV30 to TRBJ2-1; TRBD1 agrees at 8 bases. CDR3 size: 17 residues. Germline V CDR1 and CDR2: GTSNPN, SVGIG (reference sequence). Trimming removed 0 bases from V and 6 bases from J; junction bases left unmatched: 13. The CDR3 protein is CAWSVRRQGALCNEQFF. CDR3 in DNA: TGTGCCTGGAGTGTACGGCGGCAGGGGGCGCTTTGCAATGAGCAGTTCTTC.

The genes are TRBV28 and TRBJ1-5; 10 bases are shared with TRBD1. The length of the CDR3 is 16 residues. J gave up 6 bases and V 4 bases, and 9 bases lay outside the gene matches. CDR1 is MDHEN, CDR2 SYDVKM, per germline. CDR3 DNA: TGTGCCAGCAGTTCGCCTCGACAGGGGGCAGGTCAGCCCCAGCATTTT. Its translation is CASSSPRQGAGQPQHF.

This clone was detected once. The V call is TRBV20-1, the J call TRBJ2-1, with 7 nucleotides matching TRBD2. This CDR3 contains 11 residues. Germline V CDR1 and CDR2: DFQATT, SNEGSKA (reference sequence). The V gene end was trimmed by 6 bases and the J gene end by 13 bases; junction bases not matched to a gene: 9. The DNA of the CDR3 is TGCAGTGCCGGGGGGACCACGCGACAGTTCTTC. It specifies CSAGGTTRQFF.

The chain couples TRBV27 to TRBJ2-7; 7 nucleotides agree with TRBD2. Trimming cost V 5 bases and J 3 bases; bases outside gene matches: 7. Looked up from germline, CDR1 is MNHEY and CDR2 is SMNVEV (reference sequence). The CDR3 totals 14 residues. The CDR3 sequence: CASSPRGGGYEQYF. CDR3 bases: TGTGCCAGCAGTCCCCGTGGGGGGGGCTACGAGCAGTACTTC.

This clone came up once. CDR3 nucleotides: TGTGCCAGCAGTTACTCGAGGGGTGTAGATACGCAGTATTTT. This codes for CASSYSRGVDTQYF. The chain joins TRBV6-5 to TRBJ2-3; D is tentatively TRBD1 or TRBD2 (5 bases each). CDR3 size: 14 residues. Germline V lookup: CDR1 MNHEY, CDR2 SVGAGI. Trimming took off 0 bases at V and 5 bases at J, with 9 bases between the two ends.

The V gene is TRBV6-5, the J gene TRBJ2-1, with D possibly being TRBD1 or TRBD2 (5 bases each). The CDR3 extends over 13 amino acids. The V end lost 5 bases, the J end lost 8 bases, and 13 bases lay between the germline ends. Germline CDR1 and CDR2: MNHEY and SVGAGI. The CDR3 here is CASSRGRDHEQFF. The CDR3 DNA is TGTGCCAGCAGTCGGGGCAGGGACCATGAGCAGTTCTTC.

This sequence joins TRBV27 and TRBJ2-5, with 8 bases identical to TRBD1. In germline, CDR1 is MNHEY, CDR2 SMNVEV (reference sequence). The J segment lost 7 bases and the V segment lost 4 bases, leaving 14 bases of the junction unmatched. The CDR3 totals 16 residues. CDR3 nucleotides: TGTGCCAGCAGTTCTCCCGCGACAGGGGAGAGGGGGACCCAGTACTTC. This sequence encodes CASSSPATGERGTQYF.

The rearrangement uses TRBV11-1 and TRBJ1-1; 9 bases are a match to TRBD1. The CDR3 runs 16 residues. The V segment lost 8 bases and the J segment 1 base; nucleotides outside the gene matches: 11. From germline, CDR1 is SGHAT and CDR2 FQDESV (reference sequence). CDR3 DNA: TGTGCCAGCGTTGGGGGGACAGGGATTTCGAACACTGAAGCTTTCTTT. Its translation: CASVGGTGISNTEAFF.

The chain links TRBV7-9 to TRBJ2-2; 7 positions agree with TRBD2. This CDR3 contains 16 residues. Germline V CDR1 and CDR2: SEHNR, FQNEAQ (reference sequence). Trimming took 6 bases from V and 3 from J; bases not matched to a gene: 10. CDR3 loop: CASRPRGSGDTGELFF. The CDR3 DNA reads as TGTGCCAGCAGACCACGGGGGAGCGGGGACACCGGGGAGCTGTTTTTT.

The gene calls are TRBV28 and TRBJ2-7; D gene uncertain. Trimming cost V 8 bases and J 5 bases, with 16 bases left between them. The CDR3 has 13 residues. CDR1 is MDHEN and CDR2 is SYDVKM in the germline V gene. In DNA form, the CDR3 reads TGTGCCAGCCGAGTTCCGGGTACCCACGAGCAGTACTTC. This codes for CASRVPGTHEQYF.

This clone was counted between two and nine times. This rearrangement joins TRBV6-1 to TRBJ2-3; 9 bases fit TRBD2. Trimming removed 7 bases from V and 4 bases from J; junction bases left unmatched: 6. The CDR3 loop spans 14 amino acids. From germline, CDR1 is MNHNS and CDR2 SASEGT. The CDR3, as DNA: TGTGCCAGCATTCAGGGCGGGGGGGCAGATACGCAGTATTTT. Its translation: CASIQGGGADTQYF.

The rearrangement uses TRBV2 and TRBJ2-2; D gene ambiguous. V was shortened by 2 bases and J by 6 bases, with 7 bases between the two germline ends. Per the germline V gene, CDR1 is SNHLY and CDR2 is FYNNEI. The CDR3 extends over 13 amino acids. CDR3 in DNA: TGTGCCAGCAGTGAATCGAGAGCCGGGGAGCTGTTTTTT. This translates into CASSESRAGELFF.

The chain combines TRBV19 with TRBJ2-1, with 8 bases that match TRBD2. CDR1 LNHDA and CDR2 SQIVND come from the germline V gene (reference sequence). This CDR3 contains 14 residues. J was trimmed by 6 bases and V by 5 bases; bases with no gene match: 6. CDR3 residues: CASSVTSGSNEQFF. In DNA, the CDR3 is TGTGCCAGTAGTGTTACTAGCGGCTCCAATGAGCAGTTCTTC.

This rearrangement joins TRBV30 to TRBJ2-4; tentative D call: TRBD2 (6 bases). Germline CDR1 and CDR2: GTSNPN and SVGIG (reference sequence). CDR3 size: 13 residues. V was pared by 0 bases and J by 9 bases, with 12 bases between. The CDR3 region is CAWSVGWGGIQYF. The CDR3 coding sequence is TGTGCCTGGAGTGTAGGCTGGGGAGGCATTCAGTACTTC.

The chain links TRBV14 to TRBJ1-4; D is ambiguous. The V gene lost 1 base and the J gene lost 0 bases, with 9 bases spanning the gap. The CDR3 runs 16 residues. The germline CDR1 and CDR2 sequences are SGHDN and FVKESK. The CDR3: CASSQAQFATNEKLFF. CDR3 DNA sequence: TGTGCCAGCAGCCAAGCACAGTTCGCAACTAATGAAAAACTGTTTTTT. Drawing the rest from reference TRBV14 and TRBJ1-4, the complete variable domain is EAGVTQFPSHSVIEKGQTVTLRCDPISGHDNLYWYRRVMGKEIKFLLHFVKESKQDESGMPNNRFLAERTGGTYSTLKVQPAELEDSGVYFCASSQAQFATNEKLFFGSGTQLSVL.